This T cell receptor (beta chain) was sequenced for a study of T cells after yellow fever vaccination (dated by TCRdb to between 2018 and 2021). Turning to the overall study: Libraries from fractions with low cell numbers were prepared with the SMART-Seq v4 Ultra Low Input RNA kit. To track T-cell clones before and after primary and booster YFV17D yellow fever vaccination, bulk TCR alpha and beta repertoires were sequenced longitudinally. Two healthy male donors made up the cohort, one aged 18 to 30 years and the other aged 30 to 40 years. Blood samples were taken at several timepoints before and after primary and secondary immunization, and bulk PBMC replicates and cell subsets were isolated.

The sample's treatment or condition label, in plain terms: live attenuated yellow fever vaccine strain. At each blood-draw timepoint, two biological replicates of bulk PBMCs were collected. PBMCs were isolated from peripheral blood using a standard Ficoll-Paque protocol. TriZol was used to extract RNA from bulk PBMCs, from CD4 and CD8 fractions, and from dextramer-positive and dextramer-negative fractions. TCR cDNA was made using 5'RACE template switching, a step that added a universal primer site and unique molecular identifiers. Priming of cDNA synthesis was performed from both the TCR alpha and TCR beta constant segments. Libraries were amplified in two PCR steps, with sample barcodes and sequencing adapters added in the second step. Libraries were sequenced on Illumina HiSeq 2500 (2x100 bp) or NovaSeq (2x150 bp). As for how the authors treated the data: MIGEC handled demultiplexing of reads and collapsing into UMI consensus sequences, while MiXCR performed V(D)J alignment. Clonotypes responding to the vaccine were identified with edgeR on replicate PBMC samples, with the criteria of FDR below 0.01 and a log2 fold change above 5 up to day 15. Each bulk clonotype was labeled CD4 or CD8 based on which sequenced repertoire, CD4 or CD8, contained the clonotype at higher abundance. The raw public reads went through TCRdb reprocessing: fastp at Q25, MiXCR clone calling, in-frame beta chains kept. Records with the same CDR3 protein are collapsed into one entry carrying the most frequent genes and DNA. What appears here as the V and J calls and clone size reflects TCRdb's work, not the paper's. The sample records hundreds of thousands of distinct CDR3 sequences, roughly 13% of which are singletons. The top ten constitute about 14% of the sample.

As for this clonotype: The clone's antigen remains unknown. Base quality data are lacking; no much larger clone is found one base away.

Findings and caveats that apply to the study as a whole: After the booster, most clones that had expanded after primary vaccination were detected again (approximately 96% of CD4 and around nine tenths of CD8), suggesting broad maintenance of memory. A small share of clonotypes was detected in both CD4 and CD8 compartments, with the overlap likely arising from convergent recombination. FACS-sorted repertoires could contain abundant contaminating clonotypes from the bulk population, so computational filtering was required. Compared with the primary T-cell response, the secondary T-cell response was weaker but faster, peaking on day 5 rather than day 15. Because only a couple of donors were included in the study, the extent to which the findings can be generalized is limited.

The CDR3 has 14 amino acids, counting the end cysteine and phenylalanine. Left in the record is the CDR3 DNA by itself, 42 bases read in frame from the first base. V is cut by 2 bases and J by 5 bases, and the space between the germline ends is 11 bases. The CDR1 and CDR2 encoded by the germline V gene (reference sequence) are SGHNT and YYREEE. The sequence came from a man younger than 45 who received the YFV17D yellow fever vaccine. This chain is built from TRBV5-4 and TRBJ2-1; 6 matching bases give a weak D call of TRBD1. Sequenced here: PBMCs, sampled on the day of the yellow fever booster vaccination. The sequence in DNA is TGTGCCAGCAGCTTTACAGGGAATAACAATGAGCAGTTCTTC. Its protein reads: CASSFTGNNNEQFF.